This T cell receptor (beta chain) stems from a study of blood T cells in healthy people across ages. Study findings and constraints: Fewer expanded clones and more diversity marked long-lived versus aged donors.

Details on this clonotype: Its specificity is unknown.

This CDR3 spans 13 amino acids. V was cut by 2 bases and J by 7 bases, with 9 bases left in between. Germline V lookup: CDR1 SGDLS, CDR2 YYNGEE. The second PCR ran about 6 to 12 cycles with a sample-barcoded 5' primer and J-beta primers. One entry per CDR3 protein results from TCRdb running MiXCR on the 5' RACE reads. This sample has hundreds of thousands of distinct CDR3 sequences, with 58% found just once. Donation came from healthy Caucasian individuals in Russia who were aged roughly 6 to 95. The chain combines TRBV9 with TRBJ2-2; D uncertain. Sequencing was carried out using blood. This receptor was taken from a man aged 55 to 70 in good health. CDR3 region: CASSVRTLGELFF. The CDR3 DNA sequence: TGTGCCAGCAGCGTCCGGACGCTCGGGGAGCTGTTTTTT.